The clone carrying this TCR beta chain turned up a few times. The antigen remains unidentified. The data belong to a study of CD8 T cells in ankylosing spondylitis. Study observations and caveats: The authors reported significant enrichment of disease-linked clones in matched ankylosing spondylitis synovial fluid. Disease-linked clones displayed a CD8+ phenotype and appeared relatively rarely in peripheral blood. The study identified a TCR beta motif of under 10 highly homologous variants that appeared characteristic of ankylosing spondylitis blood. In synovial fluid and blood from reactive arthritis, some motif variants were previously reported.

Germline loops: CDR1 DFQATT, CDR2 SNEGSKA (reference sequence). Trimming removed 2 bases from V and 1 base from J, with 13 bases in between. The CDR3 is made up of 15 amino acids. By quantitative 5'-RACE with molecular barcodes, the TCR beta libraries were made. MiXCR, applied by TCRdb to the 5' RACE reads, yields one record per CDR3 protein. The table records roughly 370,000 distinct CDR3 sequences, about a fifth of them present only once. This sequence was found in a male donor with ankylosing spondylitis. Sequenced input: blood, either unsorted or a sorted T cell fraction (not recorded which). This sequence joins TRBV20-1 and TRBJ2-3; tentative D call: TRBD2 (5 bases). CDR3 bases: TGCAGTGCTAGAACGTGGGCGGGTGGCACAGATACGCAGTATTTT. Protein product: CSARTWAGGTDTQYF.